This TCR beta chain derives from a study of long-term antiretroviral therapy in people with HIV. The germline V and J ends were trimmed by 5 bases and 6 bases, with 11 bases remaining between them. The CDR3 contains 14 residues. CDR1 is ENHRY, CDR2 SYGVKD, per germline. For each donor, at least one pre-ART and at least two post-ART PBMC samples were available. With regard to this clone: The antigen is unknown.

Survey-level resolution applied to immunoSEQ assay v3.0. Sequenced by immunoSEQ multiplex PCR; TCRdb stores in-frame clones only, minus some. The sample shows about 43,000 clones, roughly 86% of them seen only once. General study results and limits: Dominating the repertoire at all time points were the clones that expanded before ART. Blood dating 2004 to 2017 may reflect older ART regimens. ART adherence, viral resistance and therapy changes went unrecorded.

Sequenced material: unsorted PBMCs, taken 0.1 years before starting antiretroviral therapy. The TCR comes from a woman aged 50 to 65 with HIV. The chain carries TRBV10-3 and TRBJ1-6; maybe TRBD1 (6 bases). CDR3 nucleotides: TGTGCCATCAGTCGGACAGAAACTAATTCACCCCTCCACTTT. Translated, it gives CAISRTETNSPLHF.